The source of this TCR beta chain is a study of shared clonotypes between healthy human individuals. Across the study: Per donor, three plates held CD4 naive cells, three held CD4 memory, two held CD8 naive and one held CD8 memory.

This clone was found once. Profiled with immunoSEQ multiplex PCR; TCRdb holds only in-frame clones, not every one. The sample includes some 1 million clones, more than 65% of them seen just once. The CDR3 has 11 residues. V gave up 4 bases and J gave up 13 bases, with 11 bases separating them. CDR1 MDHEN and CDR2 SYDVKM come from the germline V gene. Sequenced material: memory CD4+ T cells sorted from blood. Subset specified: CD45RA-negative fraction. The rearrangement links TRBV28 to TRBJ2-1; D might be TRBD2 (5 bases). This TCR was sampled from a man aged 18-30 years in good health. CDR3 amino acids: CASSSELGQFF. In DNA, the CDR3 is TGTGCCAGCAGTTCGGAACTAGGACAGTTCTTC. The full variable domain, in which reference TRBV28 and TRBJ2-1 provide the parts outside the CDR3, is DVKVTQSSRYLVKRTGEKVFLECVQDMDHENMFWYRQDPGLGLRLIYFSYDVKMKEKGDIPEGYSVSREKKERFSLILESASTNQTSMYLCASSSELGQFFGPGTRLTVL.